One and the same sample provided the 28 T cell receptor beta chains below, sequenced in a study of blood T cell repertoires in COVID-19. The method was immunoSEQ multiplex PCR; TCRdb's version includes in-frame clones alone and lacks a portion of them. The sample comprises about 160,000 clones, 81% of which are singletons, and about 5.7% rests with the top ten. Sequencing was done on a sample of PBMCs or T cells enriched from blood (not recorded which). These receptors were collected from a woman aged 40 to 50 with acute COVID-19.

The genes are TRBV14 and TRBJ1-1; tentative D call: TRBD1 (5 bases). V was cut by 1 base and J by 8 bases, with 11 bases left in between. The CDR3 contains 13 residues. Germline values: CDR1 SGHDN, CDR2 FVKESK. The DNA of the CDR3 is TGTGCCAGCAGCCAAGGTGGACACATCGAAGCTTTCTTT. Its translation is CASSQGGHIEAFF. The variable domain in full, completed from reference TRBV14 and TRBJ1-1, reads EAGVTQFPSHSVIEKGQTVTLRCDPISGHDNLYWYRRVMGKEIKFLLHFVKESKQDESGMPNNRFLAERTGGTYSTLKVQPAELEDSGVYFCASSQGGHIEAFFGQGTRLTVV.

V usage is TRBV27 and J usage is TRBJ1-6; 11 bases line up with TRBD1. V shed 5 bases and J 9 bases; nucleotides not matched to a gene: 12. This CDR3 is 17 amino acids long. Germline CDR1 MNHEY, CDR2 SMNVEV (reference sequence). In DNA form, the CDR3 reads TGTGCCAGCAGTCCTCGGACAGGGGGCGCTTACCGTTCACCCCTCCACTTT. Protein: CASSPRTGGAYRSPLHF.

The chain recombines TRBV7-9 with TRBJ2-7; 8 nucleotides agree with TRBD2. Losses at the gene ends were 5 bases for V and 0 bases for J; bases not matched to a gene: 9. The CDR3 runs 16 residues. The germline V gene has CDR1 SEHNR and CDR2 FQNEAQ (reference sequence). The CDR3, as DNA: TGTGCCAGCAGCACCCCACTAGCGGAAACCTCCTACGAGCAGTACGTC. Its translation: CASSTPLAETSYEQYV.

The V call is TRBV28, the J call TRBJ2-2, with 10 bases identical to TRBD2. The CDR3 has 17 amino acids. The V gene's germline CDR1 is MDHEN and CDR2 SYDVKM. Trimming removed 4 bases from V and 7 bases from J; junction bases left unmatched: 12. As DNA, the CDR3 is TGTGCCAGCAGTTCAAGCGGGCTAGCGGGAGCATTCGGGGAGCTGTTTTTT. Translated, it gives CASSSSGLAGAFGELFF. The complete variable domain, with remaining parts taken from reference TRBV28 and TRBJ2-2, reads DVKVTQSSRYLVKRTGEKVFLECVQDMDHENMFWYRQDPGLGLRLIYFSYDVKMKEKGDIPEGYSVSREKKERFSLILESASTNQTSMYLCASSSSGLAGAFGELFFGEGSRLTVL.

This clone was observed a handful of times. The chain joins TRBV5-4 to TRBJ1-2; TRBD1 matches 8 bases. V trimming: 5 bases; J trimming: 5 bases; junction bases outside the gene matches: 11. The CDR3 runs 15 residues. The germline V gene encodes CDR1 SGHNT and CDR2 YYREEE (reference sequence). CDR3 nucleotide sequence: TGTGCCAGCAGGGAACGACAGGGGTCTTCTTATGGCTACACCTTC. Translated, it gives CASRERQGSSYGYTF.

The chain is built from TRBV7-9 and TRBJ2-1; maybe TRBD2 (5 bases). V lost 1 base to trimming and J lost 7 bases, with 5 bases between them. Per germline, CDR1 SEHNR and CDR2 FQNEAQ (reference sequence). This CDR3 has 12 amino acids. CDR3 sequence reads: CASSLVANEQFF. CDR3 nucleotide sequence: TGTGCCAGCAGCTTAGTAGCGAATGAGCAGTTCTTC. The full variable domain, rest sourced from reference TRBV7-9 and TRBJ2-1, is DTGVSQNPRHKITKRGQNVTFRCDPISEHNRLYWYRQTLGQGPEFLTYFQNEAQLEKSRLLSDRFSAERPKGSFSTLEIQRTEQGDSAMYLCASSLVANEQFFGPGTRLTVL.

CDR3 sequence (DNA): TGTGCCAGCAGCTTAATTGGGGGCTACGAGACCCAGTACTTC. It yields the protein CASSLIGGYETQYF. The chain couples TRBV7-3 to TRBJ2-5, with TRBD1 as a possible D gene (6 bases). Germline values: CDR1 SGHTA, CDR2 FQGTGA. Trimming shortened V by 1 base and J by 5 bases, and 11 bases separated the two germline ends. The CDR3 extends over 14 amino acids.

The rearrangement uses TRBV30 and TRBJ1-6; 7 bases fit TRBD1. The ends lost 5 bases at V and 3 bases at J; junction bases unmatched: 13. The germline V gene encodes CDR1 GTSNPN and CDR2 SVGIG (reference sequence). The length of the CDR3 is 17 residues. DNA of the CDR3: TGTGCCTGGTCCCCAACCTGGTCAGGGGGCTATAATTCACCCCTCCACTTT. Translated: CAWSPTWSGGYNSPLHF.

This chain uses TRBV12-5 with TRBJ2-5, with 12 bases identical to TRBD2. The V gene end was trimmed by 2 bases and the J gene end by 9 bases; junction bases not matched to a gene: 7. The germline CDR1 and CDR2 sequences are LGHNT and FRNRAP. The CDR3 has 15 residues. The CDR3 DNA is TGTGCTAGTGGTTTGACGACTAGCGGGAGAGGTGCCCAGTACTTC. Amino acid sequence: CASGLTTSGRGAQYF.

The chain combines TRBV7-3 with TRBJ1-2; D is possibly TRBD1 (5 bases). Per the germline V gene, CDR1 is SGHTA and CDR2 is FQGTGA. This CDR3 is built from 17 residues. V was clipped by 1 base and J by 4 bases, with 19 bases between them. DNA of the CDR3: TGTGCCAGCAGCTTAAATGGAGGGGATCCTATAGGCTATGGCTACACCTTC. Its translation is CASSLNGGDPIGYGYTF. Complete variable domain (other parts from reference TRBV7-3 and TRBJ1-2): GAGVSQTPSNKVTEKGKYVELRCDPISGHTALYWYRQSLGQGPEFLIYFQGTGAADDSGLPNDRFFAVRPEGSVSTLKIQRTERGDSAVYLCASSLNGGDPIGYGYTFGSGTRLTVV.

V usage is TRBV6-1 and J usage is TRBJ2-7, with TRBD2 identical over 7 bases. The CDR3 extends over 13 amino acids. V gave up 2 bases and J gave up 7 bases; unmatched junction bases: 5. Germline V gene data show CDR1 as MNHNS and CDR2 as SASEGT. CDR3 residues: CASSESGGWEQYF. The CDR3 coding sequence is TGTGCCAGCAGTGAATCGGGGGGTTGGGAGCAGTACTTC.

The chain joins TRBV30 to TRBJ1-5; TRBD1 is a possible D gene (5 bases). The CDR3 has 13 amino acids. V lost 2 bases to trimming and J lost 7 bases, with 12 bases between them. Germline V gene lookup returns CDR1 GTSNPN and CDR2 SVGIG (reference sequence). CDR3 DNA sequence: TGTGCCTGGAGTCCGCAGGGAATGCAGCCCCAGCATTTT. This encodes CAWSPQGMQPQHF.

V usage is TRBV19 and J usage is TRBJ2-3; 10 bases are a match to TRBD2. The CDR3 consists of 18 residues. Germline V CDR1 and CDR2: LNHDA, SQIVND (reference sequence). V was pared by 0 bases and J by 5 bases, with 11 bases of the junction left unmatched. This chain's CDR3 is CASSIDRSGRARIDTQYF. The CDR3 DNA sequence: TGTGCCAGTAGTATAGATCGGAGCGGGAGGGCCCGGATAGATACGCAGTATTTT.

Written as DNA, the CDR3 is TGTGCCAGCAGCCCGGCGACTAGCGGGGATAACACAGATACGCAGTATTTT. Encoded protein: CASSPATSGDNTDTQYF. V usage is TRBV12-1 and J usage is TRBJ2-3; no check of the table's D call, TRBD2, against the DNA was made. TRBV12-1 is a documented pseudogene. The length of the CDR3 is 17 residues.

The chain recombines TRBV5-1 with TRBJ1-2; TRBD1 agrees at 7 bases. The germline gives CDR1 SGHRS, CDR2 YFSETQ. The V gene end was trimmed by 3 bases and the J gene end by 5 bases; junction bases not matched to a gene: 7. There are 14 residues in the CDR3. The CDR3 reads CASSSGPGGYGYTF. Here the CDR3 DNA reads TGCGCCAGCAGCTCAGGGCCAGGGGGATATGGCTACACCTTC.

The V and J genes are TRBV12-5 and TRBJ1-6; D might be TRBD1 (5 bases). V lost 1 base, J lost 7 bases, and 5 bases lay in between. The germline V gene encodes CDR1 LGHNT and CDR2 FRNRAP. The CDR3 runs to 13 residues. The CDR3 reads CASGLEGNSPLHF. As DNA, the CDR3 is TGTGCTAGTGGTTTGGAGGGGAATTCACCCCTCCACTTT.

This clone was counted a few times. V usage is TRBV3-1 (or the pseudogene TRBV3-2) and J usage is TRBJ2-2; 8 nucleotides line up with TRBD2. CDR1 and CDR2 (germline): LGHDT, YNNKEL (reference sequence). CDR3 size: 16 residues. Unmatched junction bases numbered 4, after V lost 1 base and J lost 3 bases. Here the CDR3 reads CASSQGLAGYTGELFF. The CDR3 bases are TGTGCCAGCAGCCAAGGTCTAGCGGGTTACACCGGGGAGCTGTTTTTT.

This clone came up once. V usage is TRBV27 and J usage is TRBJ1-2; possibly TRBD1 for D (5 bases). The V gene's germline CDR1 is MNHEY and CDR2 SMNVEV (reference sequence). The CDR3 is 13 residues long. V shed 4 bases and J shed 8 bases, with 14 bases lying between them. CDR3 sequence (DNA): TGTGCCAGCAGTTGGGCAGGGTTTGGAGGCTACACCTTC. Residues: CASSWAGFGGYTF.

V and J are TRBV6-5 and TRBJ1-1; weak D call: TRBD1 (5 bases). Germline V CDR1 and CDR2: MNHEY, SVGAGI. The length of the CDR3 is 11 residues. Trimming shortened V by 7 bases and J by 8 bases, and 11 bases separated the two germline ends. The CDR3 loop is CASIKGQEAFF. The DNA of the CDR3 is TGTGCCAGCATCAAAGGACAAGAAGCTTTCTTT.

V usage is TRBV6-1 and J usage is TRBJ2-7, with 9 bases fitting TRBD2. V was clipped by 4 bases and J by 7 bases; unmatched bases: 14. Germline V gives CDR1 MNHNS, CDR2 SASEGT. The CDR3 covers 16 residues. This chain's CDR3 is CASSVQDGSGSGEQYV. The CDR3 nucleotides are TGTGCCAGCAGTGTCCAAGACGGTAGCGGGAGCGGGGAGCAGTACGTC.

The CDR3 nucleotides are TGTGCCAGTAGTATACGAGGGACAGGGGGTATGAACACTGAAGCTTTCTTT. Amino acid sequence: CASSIRGTGGMNTEAFF. This chain links TRBV19 with TRBJ1-1, with 11 bases fitting TRBD1. Germline loops: CDR1 LNHDA, CDR2 SQIVND (reference sequence). The CDR3 spans 17 residues. V lost 2 bases and J lost 0; bases outside the gene matches: 5.

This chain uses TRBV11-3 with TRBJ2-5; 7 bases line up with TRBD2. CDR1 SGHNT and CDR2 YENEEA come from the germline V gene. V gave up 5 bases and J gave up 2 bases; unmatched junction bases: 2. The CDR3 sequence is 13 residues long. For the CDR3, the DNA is TGTGCCAGCAGCCTGGGGGGGCAAGAGACCCAGTACTTC. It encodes CASSLGGQETQYF.

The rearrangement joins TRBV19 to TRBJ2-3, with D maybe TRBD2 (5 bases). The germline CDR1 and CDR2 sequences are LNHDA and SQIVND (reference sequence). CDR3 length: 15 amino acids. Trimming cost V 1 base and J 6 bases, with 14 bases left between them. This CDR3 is CASSIGGQVRDTQYF. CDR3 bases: TGTGCCAGTAGTATAGGAGGGCAGGTTCGCGATACGCAGTATTTT.

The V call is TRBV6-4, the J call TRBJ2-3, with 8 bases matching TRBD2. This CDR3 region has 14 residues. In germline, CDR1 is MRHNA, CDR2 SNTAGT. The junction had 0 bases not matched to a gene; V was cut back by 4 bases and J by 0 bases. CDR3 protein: CASSASGSTDTQYF. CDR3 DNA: TGTGCCAGCAGTGCTAGCGGGAGCACAGATACGCAGTATTTT.

The CDR3 DNA is TGTGCCAGCAGCGCCGAACCGACAGGGGGAAACACCATATATTTT. Amino acids: CASSAEPTGGNTIYF. The rearrangement links TRBV5-4 to TRBJ1-3, with 7 nucleotides matching TRBD1. Trimming removed 4 bases from V and 4 bases from J; junction bases left unmatched: 8. This CDR3 spans 15 amino acids. Germline V gene data show CDR1 as SGHNT and CDR2 as YYREEE (reference sequence).

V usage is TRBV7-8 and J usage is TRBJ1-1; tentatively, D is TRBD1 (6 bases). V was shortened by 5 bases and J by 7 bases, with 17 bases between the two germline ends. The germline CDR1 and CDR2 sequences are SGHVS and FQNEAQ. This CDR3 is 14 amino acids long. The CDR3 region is CASSQQTGTLEAFF. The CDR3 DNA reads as TGTGCCAGCAGCCAACAAACCGGGACACTTGAAGCTTTCTTT.

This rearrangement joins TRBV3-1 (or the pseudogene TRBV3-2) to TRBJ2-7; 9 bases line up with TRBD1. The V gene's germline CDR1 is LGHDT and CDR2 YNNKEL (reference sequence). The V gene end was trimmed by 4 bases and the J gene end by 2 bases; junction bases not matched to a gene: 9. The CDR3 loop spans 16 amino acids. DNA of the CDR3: TGTGCCAGCAGCCTTCTCGGGACAGGGATCGCCTACGAGCAGTACTTC. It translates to CASSLLGTGIAYEQYF.

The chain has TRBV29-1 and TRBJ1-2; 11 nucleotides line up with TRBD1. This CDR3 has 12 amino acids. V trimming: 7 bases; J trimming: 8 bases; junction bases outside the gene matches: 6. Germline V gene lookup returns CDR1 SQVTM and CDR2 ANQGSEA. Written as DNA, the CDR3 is TGCAGCGCCCAGGACAGGGGGCGAGGCTACACCTTC. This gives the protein CSAQDRGRGYTF. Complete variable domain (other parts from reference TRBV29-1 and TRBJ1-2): SAVISQKPSRDICQRGTSLTIQCQVDSQVTMMFWYRQQPGQSLTLIATANQGSEATYESGFVIDKFPISRPNLTFSTLTVSNMSPEDSSIYLCSAQDRGRGYTFGSGTRLTVV.